Listed below are T cell receptor beta chains from one sample, sequenced in a study of blood T cell repertoires in COVID-19. Here immunoSEQ multiplex PCR was the method, and the copy in TCRdb shows in-frame clones only, minus some. The repertoire holds approximately 400,000 clones, with around 87% as singletons. Sequenced: PBMCs or T cells enriched from blood (not recorded which). The receptors were gathered from a man younger than 40 who had recovered from COVID-19. The CDR3 runs from the conserved cysteine through the conserved F or W. D genes are given only for firm matches. Where a row states a size, it is once, few, many or the class of an expanded clone; other rows omit it.

TRBD1	.	TRBV27	TRBJ1-1	CATRGRRDTEAFF	TGTGCCACCAGGGGGCGCCGGGACACTGAAGCTTTCTTT
.	.	TRBV27	TRBJ2-7	CASSSSGGSYEQYF	.
TRBD1	.	TRBV29-1	TRBJ1-1	CSVGQGDTEAFF	TGCAGCGTCGGACAGGGGGACACTGAAGCTTTCTTT
TRBD1	.	TRBV5-1	TRBJ2-7	CASSAGTGEDEQYF	TGCGCCAGCAGCGCTGGGACAGGGGAGGATGAGCAGTACTTC
.	.	TRBV6-2/TRBV6-3	TRBJ2-1	CASSYVKDIPYNEQFF	TGTGCCAGCAGTTACGTCAAGGACATCCCCTACAATGAGCAGTTCTTC
.	.	TRBV10-3	TRBJ1-5	CAISESMVEGQHF	TGTGCCATCAGTGAGTCGATGGTAGAGGGACAGCATTTT
.	.	TRBV9	TRBJ1-6	CASSVVAGDSPLHF	TGTGCCAGCAGCGTAGTAGCAGGGGATTCACCCCTCCACTTT
TRBD1	.	TRBV2	TRBJ2-7	CARGGQGTYEQYF	TGTGCCAGAGGGGGACAGGGGACATACGAGCAGTACTTC
.	.	TRBV12-3/TRBV12-4	TRBJ2-3	CASSLIGGDTQYF	TGTGCCAGCAGTTTAATTGGGGGCGATACGCAGTATTTT
TRBD2	.	TRBV5-1	TRBJ2-1	CASSRMARGGDQDNEQFF	TGCGCCAGCAGCCGGATGGCTCGCGGGGGGGACCAAGACAATGAGCAGTTCTTC
.	.	TRBV11-2	TRBJ2-2	CASSLWGVATAGELFF	TGTGCCAGCAGCTTATGGGGGGTGGCAACGGCCGGGGAGCTGTTTTTT
TRBD1	few	TRBV7-9	TRBJ1-5	CASSLPGQGNQPQHF	TGTGCCAGCAGCTTGCCGGGACAGGGCAATCAGCCCCAGCATTTT
.	.	TRBV6-6	TRBJ1-3	CASSRADSLSGNTIYF	TGTGCCAGCAGCCGAGCTGACAGTCTATCTGGAAACACCATATATTTT
TRBD2	.	TRBV5-4	TRBJ2-1	CASSLDLAGARSQFF	TGTGCCAGCAGCTTGGATCTAGCGGGGGCGAGATCGCAGTTCTTC
TRBD2	.	TRBV11-2	TRBJ2-1	CASSLGGAGLYNEQFF	TGTGCCAGCAGCTTAGGGGGAGCGGGGTTATACAATGAGCAGTTCTTC
.	.	TRBV2	TRBJ1-2	CASSDGQNYGYTF	TGTGCCAGCAGTGACGGTCAAAACTATGGCTACACCTTC
TRBD1	.	TRBV6-5	TRBJ1-2	CASSPTGANYGYTF	TGTGCCAGCAGTCCGACAGGGGCCAACTATGGCTACACCTTC
.	.	TRBV7-2	TRBJ1-2	CASSLAPSARGGYTF	TGTGCCAGCAGCTTAGCCCCTAGTGCCCGGGGTGGCTACACCTTC
.	.	TRBV19	TRBJ1-4	CASWGGNYEKLFF	TGTGCCAGTTGGGGGGGTAACTATGAAAAACTGTTTTTT
TRBD1	.	TRBV19	TRBJ2-7	CANSSDRGIDQYF	TGTGCCAATAGTAGTGACAGGGGAATAGATCAGTACTTC
.	.	TRBV4-2	TRBJ2-3	CASSQDRTAGTDTQYF	TGTGCCAGCAGCCAAGATCGGACCGCAGGGACAGATACGCAGTATTTT
TRBD1	.	TRBV6-2/TRBV6-3	TRBJ1-6	CASSSPLLRGQYNSPLHF	TGTGCCAGCAGTTCACCTCTCCTCCGGGGACAGTATAATTCACCCCTCCACTTT
.	.	TRBV7-6	TRBJ1-4	CASSLWPRKSREKLFF	TGTGCCAGCAGCTTATGGCCCCGGAAGTCTAGGGAAAAACTGTTTTTT
TRBD1	.	TRBV11-2	TRBJ1-3	CASSLVGQGENTIYF	TGTGCCAGCAGCTTAGTGGGACAGGGAGAAAACACCATATATTTT
.	.	TRBV7-2	TRBJ1-2	CASSFPGVGAYGYTF	TGTGCCAGCAGCTTCCCGGGAGTCGGGGCTTATGGCTACACCTTC
.	.	TRBV2	TRBJ1-2	CASSPDSNYGYTF	TGTGCCAGCAGTCCCGACAGCAACTATGGCTACACCTTC
.	once	TRBV7-2	TRBJ2-3	CASSLVGVLRGATDTQYF	TGTGCCAGCAGCTTAGTCGGGGTTTTACGGGGGGCGACAGATACGCAGTATTTT
.	.	TRBV29-1	TRBJ2-2	CSVGRLDPEGGELFF	TGCAGCGTAGGCCGACTAGACCCAGAGGGCGGGGAGCTGTTTTTT
TRBD1	.	TRBV5-1	TRBJ1-2	CASSGQGINYGYTF	TGCGCCAGCAGCGGACAGGGTATAAACTATGGCTACACCTTC
.	.	TRBV4-2	TRBJ1-2	CASSRFVRDTNYGYTF	TGTGCCAGCAGCCGTTTTGTCCGGGACACCAACTATGGCTACACCTTC
.	.	TRBV11-2	TRBJ1-3	CASSPQVAGNTIYF	TGTGCCAGCAGCCCCCAGGTGGCTGGAAACACCATATATTTT
.	.	TRBV19	TRBJ1-1	CASRPGHEGINTEAFF	TGTGCCAGTAGACCGGGACACGAGGGGATAAACACTGAAGCTTTCTTT
TRBD1	once	TRBV12-5	TRBJ1-1	CASGTPGGTEAFF	TGTGCTAGTGGTACCCCAGGGGGGACTGAAGCTTTCTTT
TRBD1	.	TRBV5-5	TRBJ1-1	CASSLEGQGARLF	TGTGCCAGCAGCTTGGAAGGACAGGGGGCCCGGCTTTTT
TRBD2	.	TRBV20-1	TRBJ2-3	CSASSLAVTDTQYF	TGCAGTGCTAGTAGTCTAGCGGTCACAGATACGCAGTATTTT
TRBD2	.	TRBV27	TRBJ2-5	CASSGSFSGGTPETQYF	TGTGCCAGCAGTGGGTCCTTTAGCGGGGGAACCCCAGAGACCCAGTACTTC
TRBD1	few	TRBV19	TRBJ1-1	CASSARDRGTEAFF	TGTGCCAGTAGTGCCCGGGACAGGGGCACTGAAGCTTTCTTT
TRBD1	.	TRBV19	TRBJ1-2	CASSYPGQGAPGYTF	TGTGCCAGTAGTTACCCGGGACAGGGGGCGCCTGGCTACACCTTC
TRBD1	.	TRBV11-2	TRBJ1-1	CASSLPGTGVDTEAFF	TGTGCCAGCAGCTTACCCGGGACAGGGGTCGACACTGAAGCTTTCTTT
TRBD2	.	TRBV7-8	TRBJ2-7	CASSVKGLDSYEQYF	TGTGCCAGCAGCGTCAAGGGACTAGACTCCTACGAGCAGTACTTC
TRBD1	.	TRBV12-3/TRBV12-4	TRBJ1-2	CASSPDRAYGYTF	TGTGCCAGCAGCCCAGACAGGGCCTATGGCTACACCTTC
.	.	TRBV9	TRBJ1-1	CASSPRVGAGTEAFF	TGTGCCAGCAGCCCTAGGGTAGGGGCAGGCACTGAAGCTTTCTTT
TRBD2	.	TRBV6-1	TRBJ2-1	CASSDTTGTSGTMRRNEQFF	TGTGCCAGCAGTGACACAACCGGGACTAGCGGTACAATGAGACGGAATGAGCAGTTCTTC
.	.	TRBV4-2	TRBJ1-5	CASSQVVARKDQPQHF	TGTGCCAGCAGCCAAGTTGTAGCCAGAAAAGATCAGCCCCAGCATTTT
.	.	TRBV30	TRBJ1-4	CAWGSPNEKLFF	TGTGCCTGGGGCAGTCCTAATGAAAAACTGTTTTTT
.	.	TRBV5-1	TRBJ1-1	CASSLAQGNTEAFF	TGCGCCAGCAGCTTGGCACAGGGGAACACTGAAGCTTTCTTT
.	.	TRBV7-2	TRBJ1-2	CASSLEDGGGNYGYTF	TGTGCCAGCAGCTTAGAGGACGGAGGAGGTAACTATGGCTACACCTTC
TRBD1	.	TRBV4-1	TRBJ2-3	CASSQGGQGIDTQYF	TGCGCCAGCAGCCAGGGGGGACAGGGGATAGATACGCAGTATTTT
.	.	TRBV3-1/TRBV3-2	TRBJ2-1	CASSQSPTGYNEQFF	TGTGCCAGCAGCCAATCTCCCACAGGATACAATGAGCAGTTCTTC